What follows are 10 T cell receptor beta chains derived from one specimen sequenced in a study of blood T cell repertoires in COVID-19. This table comes from immunoSEQ multiplex PCR, and its TCRdb copy is limited to in-frame clones, with some not included. The repertoire holds over 350,000 clones, with nearly 90% as singletons. The sequenced sample consisted of PBMCs or T cells enriched from blood (not recorded which). These receptors all come from a woman younger than 35 with acute COVID-19.

This rearrangement joins TRBV18 to TRBJ2-7; D is possibly TRBD2 (6 bases). From germline, CDR1 is KGHSH and CDR2 LQKENI. The CDR3 is 15 amino acids. The ends were cut back, 1 base at V and 0 bases at J, with 10 bases in the middle. In DNA, the CDR3 is TGTGCCAGCTCACCACTTGCGGGAAGCTCCTACGAGCAGTACTTC. Its translation: CASSPLAGSSYEQYF.

The chain employs TRBV10-3 and TRBJ1-1; D unclear. Germline loops: CDR1 ENHRY, CDR2 SYGVKD. Trimming removed 5 bases from V and 4 bases from J, with 14 bases in between. The CDR3 runs to 14 residues. The CDR3 nucleotides are TGTGCCATCAGTCATGAAAAGGCGGTCACTGAAGCTTTCTTT. It yields the protein CAISHEKAVTEAFF.

This chain links TRBV27 with TRBJ1-1; tentative D call: TRBD1 (6 bases). From germline, CDR1 is MNHEY and CDR2 SMNVEV (reference sequence). V was cut by 6 bases and J by 3 bases, with 14 bases left in between. This CDR3 contains 14 residues. As DNA, the CDR3 is TGTGCCAGCAGCCAGCGGGGACAAGACACTGAAGCTTTCTTT. Translation gives CASSQRGQDTEAFF.

The V gene is TRBV7-8, the J gene TRBJ2-7, with TRBD2 matching over 7 bases. V was pared by 1 base and J by 1 base, with 4 bases of the junction left unmatched. The V gene's germline CDR1 is SGHVS and CDR2 FQNEAQ. The CDR3 has 15 amino acids. CDR3 protein: CASSLGSGQSYEQYF. For the CDR3, the DNA is TGTGCCAGCAGCTTAGGTAGCGGGCAATCCTACGAGCAGTACTTC.

The chain uses TRBV7-9 and TRBJ1-1; no reliable D call. The germline V gene has CDR1 SEHNR and CDR2 FQNEAQ (reference sequence). The CDR3 is 13 amino acids. Trimming took 3 bases from V and 4 from J, leaving 9 bases between them. CDR3 sequence: CASSFSDGTEAFF. DNA for the CDR3: TGTGCCAGCAGCTTTAGCGACGGCACTGAAGCTTTCTTT.

The gene calls are TRBV6-1 and TRBJ2-7, with 8 bases lining up with TRBD1. Germline assignment: CDR1 MNHNS and CDR2 SASEGT. The V gene end was trimmed by 1 base and the J gene end by 10 bases; junction bases not matched to a gene: 3. The CDR3 is made up of 12 amino acids. The DNA for the CDR3 is TGTGCCAGCAGTGAAGGGGCAGGGGGCCAGTACTTC. This encodes CASSEGAGGQYF.

A single count supports this clone. The V and J genes are TRBV7-3 and TRBJ2-5, with TRBD2 identical over 8 bases. The V gene end was trimmed by 8 bases and the J gene end by 9 bases; junction bases not matched to a gene: 8. This CDR3 is 12 amino acids long. Germline CDR1 reads SGHTA; CDR2 reads FQGTGA. The CDR3 nucleotides are TGTGCCAGCTCCAGCGGGGGAGGGGCCCAGTACTTC. Encoded protein: CASSSGGGAQYF. Based on the CDR3 plus reference TRBV7-3 and TRBJ2-5, the full variable domain is GAGVSQTPSNKVTEKGKYVELRCDPISGHTALYWYRQSLGQGPEFLIYFQGTGAADDSGLPNDRFFAVRPEGSVSTLKIQRTERGDSAVYLCASSSGGGAQYFGPGTRLLVL.

The DNA for the CDR3 is TGCGCCAGCATGGTGGGGGGGAGCGTATACGAGCAGTACTTC. This sequence encodes CASMVGGSVYEQYF. The V and J genes are TRBV5-1 and TRBJ2-7; 7 bases agree with TRBD2. This CDR3 spans 14 amino acids. Germline CDR1 is SGHRS and CDR2 is YFSETQ. Trimming removed 6 bases from V and 4 bases from J; junction bases left unmatched: 10.

J is TRBJ2-7 and V is TRBV4-2; a weak D match, TRBD1 (6 bases). Trimming removed 2 bases at V and 3 bases at J, with 14 bases between. This CDR3 has 15 amino acids. The germline gives CDR1 LGHNA, CDR2 YNFKEQ. The CDR3 sequence is CASSQSSTGLYEQYF. DNA for the CDR3: TGTGCCAGCAGCCAAAGTTCGACAGGTCTCTACGAGCAGTACTTC.

The chain employs TRBV6-5 and TRBJ1-2; D ambiguous. Germline V gives CDR1 MNHEY, CDR2 SVGAGI. Trimming cost V 6 bases and J 4 bases, with 12 bases left between them. There are 13 residues in the CDR3. The CDR3 loop reads CASSPPSFYGYTF. The DNA of the CDR3 is TGTGCCAGCAGCCCCCCGTCTTTCTATGGCTACACCTTC.